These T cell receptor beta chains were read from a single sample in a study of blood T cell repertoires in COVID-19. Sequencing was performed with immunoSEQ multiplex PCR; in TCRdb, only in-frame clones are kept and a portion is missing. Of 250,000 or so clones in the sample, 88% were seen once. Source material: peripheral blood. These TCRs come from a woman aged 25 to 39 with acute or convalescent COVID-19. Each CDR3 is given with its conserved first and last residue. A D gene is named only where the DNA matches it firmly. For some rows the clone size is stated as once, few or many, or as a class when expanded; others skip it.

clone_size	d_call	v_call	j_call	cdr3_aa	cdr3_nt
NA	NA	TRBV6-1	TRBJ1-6	CASSEGEGSYNSPLHF	TGTGCCAGCAGTGAGGGTGAGGGCTCCTATAATTCACCCCTCCACTTT
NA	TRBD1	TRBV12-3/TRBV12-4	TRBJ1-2	CASSLMDRMGYTF	TGTGCCAGCAGTTTAATGGACAGGATGGGCTACACCTTC
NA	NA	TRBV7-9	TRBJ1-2	CASSLYAATRYGYTF	TGTGCCAGCAGTCTATACGCCGCGACAAGGTATGGCTACACCTTC
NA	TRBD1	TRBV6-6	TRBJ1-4	CASSWGQLGEKLFF	TGTGCCAGCAGTTGGGGACAGTTGGGGGAAAAACTGTTTTTT
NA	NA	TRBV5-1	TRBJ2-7	CASSHGGRSYEQYF	TGCGCCAGCAGTCATGGTGGGCGCTCCTACGAGCAGTACTTC
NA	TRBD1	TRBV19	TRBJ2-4	CASSYGTGLKNIQYF	TGTGCCAGTAGTTACGGGACAGGCCTGAAAAACATTCAGTACTTC
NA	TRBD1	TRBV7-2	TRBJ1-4	CASSLTYRGTNEKLFF	TGTGCCAGCAGCTTGACTTACAGGGGTACTAATGAAAAACTGTTTTTT
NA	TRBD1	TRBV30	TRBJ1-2	CAWSSTGGTYGYTF	TGTGCCTGGAGTAGTACAGGGGGTACTTATGGCTACACCTTC
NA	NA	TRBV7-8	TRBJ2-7	CASSLGRVTYEQYF	TGTGCCAGCAGCTTAGGTCGGGTTACCTACGAGCAGTACTTC
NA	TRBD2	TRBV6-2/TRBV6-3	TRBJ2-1	CASSYLGTSGLLNEQFF	TGTGCCAGCAGTTACTTAGGGACTAGCGGGCTACTCAATGAGCAGTTCTTC
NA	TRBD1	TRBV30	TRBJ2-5	CAWGTRGPGETQYF	TGTGCCTGGGGGACCAGGGGGCCGGGGGAGACCCAGTACTTC
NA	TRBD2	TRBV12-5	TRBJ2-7	CASGLATSGIIPGEQYF	TGTGCTAGTGGTTTGGCCACAAGCGGGATCATACCGGGAGAGCAGTACTTC
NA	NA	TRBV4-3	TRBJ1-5	CASSQGGGLEGPQHF	TGCGCCAGCAGCCAAGGTGGTGGTTTGGAGGGGCCCCAGCATTTT
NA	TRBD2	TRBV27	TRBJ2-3	CASSPGASGSSTDTQYF	TGTGCCAGCAGCCCCGGGGCTAGCGGGTCTAGCACAGATACGCAGTATTTT
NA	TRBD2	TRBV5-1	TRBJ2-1	CASSPRTSGYNEQFF	TGCGCCAGCAGTCCCCGGACTAGCGGATACAATGAGCAGTTCTTC
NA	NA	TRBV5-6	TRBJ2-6	CASSLVAGGVGANVLTF	TGTGCCAGCAGCTTAGTGGCAGGAGGGGTTGGGGCCAACGTCCTGACTTTC
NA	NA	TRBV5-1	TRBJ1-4	CASSYEASGFEKLFF	TGCGCCAGCAGCTATGAGGCTTCAGGGTTTGAAAAACTGTTTTTT
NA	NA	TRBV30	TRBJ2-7	CACQLPGETYEQYF	TGTGCCTGTCAGCTACCGGGAGAGACCTACGAGCAGTACTTC
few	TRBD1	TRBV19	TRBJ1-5	CASSLGQGSVGNQPQHF	TGTGCCAGTAGTCTAGGACAGGGGAGCGTGGGCAATCAGCCCCAGCATTTT
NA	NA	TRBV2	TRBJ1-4	CASSGFFPGLTDEKLFF	TGTGCCAGCAGTGGTTTTTTTCCCGGACTCACCGATGAAAAACTGTTTTTT
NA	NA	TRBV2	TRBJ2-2	CASSVGQTNTGELFF	TGTGCCAGCAGTGTCGGACAAACGAACACCGGGGAGCTGTTTTTT
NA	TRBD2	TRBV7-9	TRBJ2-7	CASSWGTSYEQYF	TGTGCCAGCAGCTGGGGGACTAGCTACGAGCAGTACTTC
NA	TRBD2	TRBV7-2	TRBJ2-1	CASSLAPTSGRANEQFF	TGTGCCAGCAGCTTAGCGCCGACTAGCGGGAGGGCCAATGAGCAGTTCTTC
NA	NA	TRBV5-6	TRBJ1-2	CASSWGRGSGYTF	TGTGCCAGCAGCTGGGGGCGGGGGAGTGGCTACACCTTC
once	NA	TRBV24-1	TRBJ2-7	CATSENRVPYEQYF	TGTGCCACCAGTGAGAACAGGGTGCCCTACGAGCAGTACTTC
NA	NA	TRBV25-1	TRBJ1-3	CASSPDTAANTIYF	TGTGCCAGCAGCCCCGACACGGCCGCCAACACCATATATTTT
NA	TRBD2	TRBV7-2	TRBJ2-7	CASSFSERGEQYF	TGTGCCAGCAGCTTCTCGGAGCGGGGCGAGCAGTACTTC
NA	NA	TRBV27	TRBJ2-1	CASSLFPGAGNEQFF	TGTGCCAGCAGTTTGTTCCCGGGAGCCGGCAATGAGCAGTTCTTC
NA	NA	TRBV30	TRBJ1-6	CAWSVSPDNSPLHF	TGTGCCTGGAGTGTGTCCCCAGATAATTCACCCCTCCACTTT
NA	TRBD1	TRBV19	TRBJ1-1	CASSTGQGFGTEAFF	TGTGCCAGTAGCACCGGACAGGGTTTTGGTACTGAAGCTTTCTTT
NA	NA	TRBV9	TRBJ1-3	CASSELWGLGGNTIYF	TGTGCCAGCAGCGAGTTGTGGGGGCTAGGTGGAAACACCATATATTTT
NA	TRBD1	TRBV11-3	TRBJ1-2	CASSLAAWDSDYGYTF	TGTGCCAGCAGCTTAGCTGCTTGGGACAGCGACTATGGCTACACCTTC
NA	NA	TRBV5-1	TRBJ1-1	CASSLGGNAEAFF	TGCGCCAGCAGCTTAGGGGGAAACGCTGAAGCTTTCTTT
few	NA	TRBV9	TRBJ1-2	CASSATGSPYRGYTF	TGTGCCAGCAGCGCCACAGGGTCCCCTTATCGGGGCTACACCTTC
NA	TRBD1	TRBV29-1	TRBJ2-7	CSGRKTGGGHEQYF	TGCAGCGGACGAAAGACAGGGGGCGGACACGAGCAGTACTTC